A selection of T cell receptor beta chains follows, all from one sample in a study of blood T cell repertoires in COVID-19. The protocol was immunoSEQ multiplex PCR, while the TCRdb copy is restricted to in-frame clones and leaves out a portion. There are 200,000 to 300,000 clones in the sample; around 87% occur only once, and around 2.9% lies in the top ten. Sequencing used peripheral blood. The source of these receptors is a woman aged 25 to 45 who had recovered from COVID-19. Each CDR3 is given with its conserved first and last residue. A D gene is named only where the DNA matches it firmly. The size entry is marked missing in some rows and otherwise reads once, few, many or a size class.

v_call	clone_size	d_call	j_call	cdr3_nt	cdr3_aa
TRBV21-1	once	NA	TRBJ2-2	TGTGCCAGCAGCAAAGTAGGGACAGAAATCACCGGGGAGCTGTTTTTT	CASSKVGTEITGELFF
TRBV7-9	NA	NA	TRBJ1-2	TGTGCCAGCATCGACAGTGCTTATGGCTACACCTTC	CASIDSAYGYTF
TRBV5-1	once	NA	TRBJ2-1	TGCGCCAGCAGCTTGGCTGGGGGGTGGAGCTCCTACAATGAGCAGTTCTTC	CASSLAGGWSSYNEQFF
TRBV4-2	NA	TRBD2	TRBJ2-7	TGTGCCAGCAGCCAAAGTGGCGCGGGACTATCCTCCTACGAGCAGTACTTC	CASSQSGAGLSSYEQYF
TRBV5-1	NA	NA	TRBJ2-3	TGCGCCAGCAGACGTGACATCTGGGGCACAGATACGCAGTATTTT	CASRRDIWGTDTQYF
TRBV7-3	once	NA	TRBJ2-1	TGTGCCAGCAGTATGGGACAAAGCTCCTACAATGAGCAGTTCTTC	CASSMGQSSYNEQFF
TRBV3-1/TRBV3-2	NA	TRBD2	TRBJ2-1	TGTGCCAGCAGCCCTGGTGGCGGGGGGGGTGGTGAGCAGTTCTTC	CASSPGGGGGGEQFF
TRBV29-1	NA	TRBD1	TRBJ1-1	TGCAGCGTGTTGACAGGGGAATCTACGGAAGCTTTCTTT	CSVLTGESTEAFF
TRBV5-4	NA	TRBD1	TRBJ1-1	TGTGCCAGCAGCTCAGGGGGAGTCTTCACTGAAGCTTTCTTT	CASSSGGVFTEAFF
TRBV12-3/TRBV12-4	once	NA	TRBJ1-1	TGTGCCAGCAGTTTTGAATTCGGCACTGAAGCTTTCTTT	CASSFEFGTEAFF
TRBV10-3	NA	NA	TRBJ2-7	TGTGCCATCAGTGAGGGCACGAACTACGAGCAGTACTTC	CAISEGTNYEQYF
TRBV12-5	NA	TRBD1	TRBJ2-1	TGTGCTAGTGGGCGACCGGGACAGGGCTACAATGAGCAGTTCTTC	CASGRPGQGYNEQFF
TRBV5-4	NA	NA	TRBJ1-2	TGTGCCAGCAGCTCGGCGGGGAGAGTCGGGAGTTATGGCTACACCTTC	CASSSAGRVGSYGYTF
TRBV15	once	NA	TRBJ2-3	TGTGCCACCAGCAGAGGCACAGGGACAGATACGCAGTATTTT	CATSRGTGTDTQYF
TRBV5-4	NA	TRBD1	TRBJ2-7	TGTGCCAGCAGACCCGAACAGGGGGCAATCTACGAGCAGTACTTC	CASRPEQGAIYEQYF
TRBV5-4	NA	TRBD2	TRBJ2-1	TGTGCCAGCAGTTCCCCGACTAGCGGCCTCTACAATGAGCAGTTCTTC	CASSSPTSGLYNEQFF
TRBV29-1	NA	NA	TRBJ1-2	TGCAGCGTTATCTCAGGGGATTCCTATGGCTACACCTTC	CSVISGDSYGYTF
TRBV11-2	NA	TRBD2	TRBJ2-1	TGTGCCAGCAGCGTTGGCGGGGGACTGCCCTACAATGAGCAGTTCTTC	CASSVGGGLPYNEQFF
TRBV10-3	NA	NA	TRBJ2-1	TGTGCCATCAGTGAAGGAAGCGATGAGCAGTTCTTC	CAISEGSDEQFF
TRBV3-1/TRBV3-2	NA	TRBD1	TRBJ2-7	TGTGCCAGCAGCCAGTACAGGGGGCCGTCCTACGAGCAGTACTTC	CASSQYRGPSYEQYF
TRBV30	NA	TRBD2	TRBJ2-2	TGTGCCTGGAATAAGGCTAGCGGGGGGCGAGGGACCGGGGAGCTGTTTTTT	CAWNKASGGRGTGELFF
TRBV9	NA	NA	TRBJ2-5	TGTGCCAGCAGCCCTTCGGCGGGACGGAAGCAAGAGACCCAGTACTTC	CASSPSAGRKQETQYF
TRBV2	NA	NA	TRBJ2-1	TGTGCCAGCAAACCCGGGTGGGATGAGCAGTTCTTC	CASKPGWDEQFF
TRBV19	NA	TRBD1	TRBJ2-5	TGTGCCAGTAGTACCGACAGGGCCCAAGAGACCCAGTACTTC	CASSTDRAQETQYF
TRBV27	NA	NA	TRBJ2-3	TGTGCCAGCAGTTCTAGCCTGGTTACAGATACGCAGTATTTT	CASSSSLVTDTQYF
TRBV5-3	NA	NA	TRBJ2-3	TGTGCCAGAAGCTTCTTTTCGGTGTGGGATACGCAGTATTTT	CARSFFSVWDTQYF
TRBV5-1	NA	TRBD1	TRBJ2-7	TGCGCCAGCAGCCCCGGGGGACAGGGATACGAGCAGTACTTC	CASSPGGQGYEQYF
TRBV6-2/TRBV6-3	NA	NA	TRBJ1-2	TGTGCCAGCAGTTCGAGGGTGCCGGGGTCTAATGGCTACACCTTC	CASSSRVPGSNGYTF
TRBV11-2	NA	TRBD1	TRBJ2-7	TGTGCCAGCAGCCTCTCCGTTTTGGCAGGGGGCTACGAGCAGTACTTC	CASSLSVLAGGYEQYF
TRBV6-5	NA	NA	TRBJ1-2	TGTGCCAGCAGTTACTCTAGCTATGGCTACACCTTC	CASSYSSYGYTF
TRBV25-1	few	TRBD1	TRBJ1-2	TGTGCCAGCAGTGAATTGGGCCAGGGGGCAGTAGGCTACACCTTC	CASSELGQGAVGYTF
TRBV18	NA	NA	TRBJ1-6	TGTGCCAGCTCACCACGCCGTGTTCAGGGCTATCCCTCCTATAATTCACCCCTCCACTTT	CASSPRRVQGYPSYNSPLHF
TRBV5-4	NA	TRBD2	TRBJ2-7	TGTGCCACCTCAATCCCCGGGACTAGCGGGTACGAGCAGTACTTC	CATSIPGTSGYEQYF
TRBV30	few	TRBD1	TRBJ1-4	TGTGCCTGGGACAGGGCCACTGAAAAACTGTTTTTT	CAWDRATEKLFF
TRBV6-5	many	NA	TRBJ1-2	TGTGCCAGCGATCAGGGACTCGCTAACTATGGCTACACCTTC	CASDQGLANYGYTF
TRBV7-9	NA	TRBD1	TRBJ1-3	TGTGCCAGCAGCTTAGCCGGGACAGGGCGCTCTGGAAACACCATATATTTT	CASSLAGTGRSGNTIYF
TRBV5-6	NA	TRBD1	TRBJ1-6	TGTGCCAGCAGCGTGGACAGGGTAGGATCACCCCTCCACTTT	CASSVDRVGSPLHF
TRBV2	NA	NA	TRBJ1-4	TGTGCCAGCAGTGCCGACAGACCCGCAACTAATGAAAAACTGTTTTTT	CASSADRPATNEKLFF
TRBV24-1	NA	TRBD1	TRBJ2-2	TGTGCCACCACCGGGACAGGGGGCGGGGAAACCGGGGAGCTGTTTTTT	CATTGTGGGETGELFF
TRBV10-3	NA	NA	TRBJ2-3	TGTGCCATCGGGCCCGGGAGAGATACGCAGTATTTT	CAIGPGRDTQYF
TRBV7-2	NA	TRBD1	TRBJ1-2	TGTGCCAGCAGCTTAGGACAGGGTGACTATGGCTACACCTTC	CASSLGQGDYGYTF
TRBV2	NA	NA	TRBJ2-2	TGTGCCAGCAGGACGGACTGGAACACCGGGGAGCTGTTTTTT	CASRTDWNTGELFF
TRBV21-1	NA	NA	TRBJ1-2	TGTGCCAGCAGCAAAGGAGATGCAGCGAACTATGGCTACACCTTC	CASSKGDAANYGYTF
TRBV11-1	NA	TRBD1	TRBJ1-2	TGTGCCAGCAGCTCGGGACAGGGGTATGGCTACACCTTC	CASSSGQGYGYTF
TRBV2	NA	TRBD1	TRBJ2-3	TGTGCCAGCAGCGTGACAGGGGCCACAGATACGCAGTATTTT	CASSVTGATDTQYF
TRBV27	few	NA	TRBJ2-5	TGTGCCAGCAGTCCGACAGGTTTCGGTGAGACCCAGTACTTC	CASSPTGFGETQYF
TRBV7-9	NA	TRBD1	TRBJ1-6	TGTGCCAGCAGCAACCGGACAGGGGGCGGTCTGGTGAATTCACCCCTCCACTTT	CASSNRTGGGLVNSPLHF
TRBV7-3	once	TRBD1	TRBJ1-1	TGTGCCAGCAGCTCCGACGGGCCCGGGACAGGGTACACTGAAGCTTTCTTT	CASSSDGPGTGYTEAFF
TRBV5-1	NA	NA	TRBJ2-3	TGCGCCAGCAGCTTGTTCGGACAGATCACAGATACGCAGTATTTT	CASSLFGQITDTQYF
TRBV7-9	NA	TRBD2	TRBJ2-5	TGTGCCAGCAGCTCAGGAAGGACTAGCGGGGGTCACCAAGAGACCCAGTACTTC	CASSSGRTSGGHQETQYF
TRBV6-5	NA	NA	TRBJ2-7	TGTGCCAGCAGCTGGTCACACCTCATCTACGAGCAGTACTTC	CASSWSHLIYEQYF